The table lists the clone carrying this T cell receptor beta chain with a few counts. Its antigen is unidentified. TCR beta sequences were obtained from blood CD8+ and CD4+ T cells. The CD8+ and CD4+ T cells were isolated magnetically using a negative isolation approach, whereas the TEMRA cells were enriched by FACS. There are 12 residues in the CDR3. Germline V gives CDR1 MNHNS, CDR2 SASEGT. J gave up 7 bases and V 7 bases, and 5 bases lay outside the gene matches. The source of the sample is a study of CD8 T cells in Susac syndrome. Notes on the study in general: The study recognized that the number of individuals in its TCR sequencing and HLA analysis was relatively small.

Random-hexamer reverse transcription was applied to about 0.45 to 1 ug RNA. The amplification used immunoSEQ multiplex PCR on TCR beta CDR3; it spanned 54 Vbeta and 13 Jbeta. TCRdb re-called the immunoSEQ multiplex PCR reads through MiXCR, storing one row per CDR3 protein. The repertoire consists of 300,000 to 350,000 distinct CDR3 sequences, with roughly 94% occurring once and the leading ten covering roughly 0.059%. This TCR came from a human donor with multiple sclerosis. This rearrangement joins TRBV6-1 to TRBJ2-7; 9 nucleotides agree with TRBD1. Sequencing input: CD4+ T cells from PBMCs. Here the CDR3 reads CASKQGAGEQYF. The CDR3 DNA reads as TGTGCCAGCAAACAGGGGGCTGGAGAGCAGTACTTC.